Presented here are 13 T cell receptor beta chains from one specimen sequenced in a study of shared clonotypes between healthy human individuals. Sequencing used immunoSEQ multiplex PCR; TCRdb keeps in-frame clones, though not all of them. The sample holds 2 million to 3 million clones, 80% to 95% seen once. The sequenced sample consisted of naive CD4+ T cells from PBMCs. The subset was: CD45RA+ positively selected. The receptors shown here come from a man between 18 and 35 years old in good health. Some clones in this sample may be carry-over from other donors' samples.

The genes are TRBV29-1 and TRBJ2-5; unclear D gene. The CDR3 is 13 amino acids. CDR1 is SQVTM, CDR2 ANQGSEA, per germline. The V end lost 6 bases, the J end lost 1 base, and 12 bases lay between the germline ends. The chain's CDR3 is CSVCFSSQETQYF. CDR3 nucleotides: TGCAGCGTGTGTTTCAGTTCCCAAGAGACCCAGTACTTC. Full variable domain (missing parts from reference TRBV29-1 and TRBJ2-5): SAVISQKPSRDICQRGTSLTIQCQVDSQVTMMFWYRQQPGQSLTLIATANQGSEATYESGFVIDKFPISRPNLTFSTLTVSNMSPEDSSIYLCSVCFSSQETQYFGPGTRLLVL.

Note on this clone: Other DNA sequences in the sample encode the same CDR3. The chain employs TRBV6-5 and TRBJ2-7, with 7 bases lining up with TRBD1. The CDR3 loop spans 15 amino acids. The germline CDR1 and CDR2 sequences are MNHEY and SVGAGI. The ends lost 6 bases at V and 2 bases at J; junction bases unmatched: 10. The CDR3 loop reads CASSYSRGQTYEQYF. Here the CDR3 DNA reads TGTGCCAGCAGCTATTCGAGGGGACAGACCTACGAGCAGTACTTC.

The chain has TRBV29-1 and TRBJ2-2, with D possibly being TRBD2 (5 bases). Trimming took off 5 bases at V and 6 bases at J, with 16 bases between the two ends. This CDR3 contains 14 residues. Germline V gives CDR1 SQVTM, CDR2 ANQGSEA. In DNA form, the CDR3 reads TGCAGCGTTTACGCGGGTAGACACCCCGGGGAGCTGTTTTTT. It translates to CSVYAGRHPGELFF.

This clone has a single count. The chain combines TRBV6-5 with TRBJ2-1; D is unclear. Germline V gene lookup returns CDR1 MNHEY and CDR2 SVGAGI. This CDR3 has 16 amino acids. Trimming took off 2 bases at V and 3 bases at J, with 14 bases between the two ends. CDR3 sequence reads: CASSYGLPRGYNEQFF. DNA for the CDR3: TGTGCCAGCAGTTACGGGCTCCCGAGAGGCTACAATGAGCAGTTCTTC.

Of note for this clone: The sample contains more than one DNA sequence encoding this CDR3. The chain joins TRBV9 to TRBJ2-2; 8 positions agree with TRBD1. Germline assignment: CDR1 SGDLS and CDR2 YYNGEE. After removal of 0 bases from V and 7 bases from J, the junction contained 2 bases not matched to a gene. This CDR3 comprises 14 residues. The CDR3 region is CASSVVGTGGELFF. CDR3 in DNA: TGTGCCAGCAGCGTAGTAGGGACAGGCGGGGAGCTGTTTTTT.

In regard to this clone: At the DNA level, this CDR3 is encoded by other sequences in the same sample as well. The chain carries TRBV7-2 and TRBJ2-3; D ambiguous. Germline CDR1 SGHTA, CDR2 FQGNSA. The CDR3 contains 15 residues. The germline V and J ends were trimmed by 2 bases and 1 base, with 10 bases remaining between them. The CDR3 here is CASSLLGRGTDTQYF. The CDR3 DNA is TGTGCCAGCAGCTTACTCGGGCGAGGCACAGATACGCAGTATTTT.

This clone was detected once. V is TRBV5-4 and J is TRBJ2-7; D remains ambiguous. Trimming cost V 4 bases and J 5 bases, with 19 bases left between them. Germline CDR1 and CDR2: SGHNT and YYREEE (reference sequence). There are 15 residues in the CDR3. CDR3 protein: CASSPPTPQFHEQYF. In DNA, the CDR3 is TGTGCCAGCAGCCCACCCACCCCCCAGTTCCACGAGCAGTACTTC.

The rearrangement joins TRBV30 to TRBJ1-2; a possible D gene is TRBD1 (5 bases). The CDR3 runs to 13 residues. The germline CDR1 and CDR2 sequences are GTSNPN and SVGIG (reference sequence). V dropped 4 bases and J dropped 6 bases, with 15 bases sitting between them. CDR3 nucleotides: TGTGCCTGGACCGGTCGGGGGAATCATGGCTACACCTTC. It yields the protein CAWTGRGNHGYTF.

The chain carries TRBV5-4 and TRBJ2-3; D not certain. The CDR3 spans 13 residues. The germline CDR1 and CDR2 sequences are SGHNT and YYREEE (reference sequence). V shed 2 bases and J shed 4 bases, with 8 bases lying between them. This CDR3 reads CASSLFRPDTQYF. The CDR3 bases are TGTGCCAGCAGCTTATTCCGCCCAGATACGCAGTATTTT.

The rearrangement joins TRBV28 to TRBJ2-7; unclear D gene. Germline CDR1 MDHEN, CDR2 SYDVKM. V was pared by 6 bases and J by 0 bases, with 12 bases between. The CDR3 totals 14 residues. The CDR3 DNA sequence: TGTGCCAGCAGGCCCCCGGGTCCCTCCTACGAGCAGTACTTC. Encoded protein: CASRPPGPSYEQYF.

V and J are TRBV6-1 and TRBJ2-1; 7 bases are shared with TRBD2. Trimming at V came to 4 bases and at J to 2 bases, leaving 5 bases not matched to a gene. The V gene's germline CDR1 is MNHNS and CDR2 SASEGT. The CDR3 loop spans 15 amino acids. CDR3 amino acids: CASSVSSGAYNEQFF. CDR3 nucleotide sequence: TGTGCCAGCAGTGTATCTAGCGGAGCCTACAATGAGCAGTTCTTC.

The chain couples TRBV4-1 to TRBJ1-5; TRBD1 matches 7 bases. The germline V gene has CDR1 MGHRA and CDR2 YSYEKL. This CDR3 has 16 residues. Trimming took 3 bases from V and 1 from J; bases not matched to a gene: 6. The CDR3 coding sequence is TGCGCCAGCAGCCAGCCACTCAGGGGGAGCAATCAGCCCCAGCATTTT. Residues: CASSQPLRGSNQPQHF.

The J gene is TRBJ1-1, the V gene TRBV7-8, with 7 bases matching TRBD1. Per the germline V gene, CDR1 is SGHVS and CDR2 is FQNEAQ. Trimming at V came to 0 bases and at J to 8 bases, leaving 6 bases not matched to a gene. This CDR3 spans 14 amino acids. CDR3 sequence: CASSLAFGTAEAFF. The CDR3 coding sequence is TGTGCCAGCAGCTTAGCGTTTGGGACAGCAGAAGCTTTCTTT.